Following are 28 T cell receptor beta chains from one sample sequenced in a study of breast tumors, draining lymph nodes, adjacent tissues. Axillary draining lymph nodes of breast cancer patients supplied the node samples. TCRdb analysed the multiplex PCR reads with MiXCR anew, one entry per CDR3 protein. The sample includes around 170,000 distinct CDR3 sequences, about 33% of them seen just once. Sequences were obtained from axillary lymph node tissue. Receptors were obtained from a female donor with breast cancer. Some clones in this sample may be carry-over from other donors' samples.

This clonotype has at least ten counts. The chain carries TRBV6-1 and TRBJ1-2; D perhaps matches TRBD1 (5 bases). CDR3 length equals 13 residues. Germline V gene data show CDR1 as MNHNS and CDR2 as SASEGT. Trimming removed 7 bases from V and 8 bases from J, with 17 bases in between. The CDR3 nucleotides read TGTGCCAGCATCCTGGGGGAATCGGGGGGCTACACCTTC. Translated: CASILGESGGYTF.

In its sample, this clonotype was seen a few times. The chain combines TRBV20-1 with TRBJ2-4; 7 bases are shared with TRBD2. CDR3 size: 13 residues. Germline assignment: CDR1 DFQATT and CDR2 SNEGSKA (reference sequence). The trim removed 6 bases at V and 10 bases at J, leaving 12 bases unmatched. The CDR3 sequence is CSAERDGGLIQYF. The DNA for the CDR3 is TGCAGTGCCGAAAGGGACGGGGGGTTAATTCAGTACTTC.

This chain connects TRBV29-1 to TRBJ1-2; D gene uncertain. Trimming left V 2 bases short and J 3 bases short, with 1 base between. The CDR3 has 10 residues. The germline gives CDR1 SQVTM, CDR2 ANQGSEA. This CDR3 is CSVEHYGYTF. CDR3 nucleotides: TGCAGCGTTGAACACTATGGCTACACCTTC.

There are many counts of this clonotype. The chain recombines TRBV20-1 with TRBJ1-2; D ambiguous. Between the trimmed V and J ends, which lost 0 bases and 2 bases, there was a span of 7 bases. The CDR3 totals 13 residues. Germline V gives CDR1 DFQATT, CDR2 SNEGSKA (reference sequence). CDR3 DNA: TGCAGTGCTAGAGATGAGCTAAACTATGGCTACACCTTC. Amino acid sequence: CSARDELNYGYTF.

This clonotype was observed many times. The genes are TRBV5-4 and TRBJ1-6, with D perhaps matching TRBD1 (5 bases). Per the germline V gene, CDR1 is SGHNT and CDR2 is YYREEE (reference sequence). The CDR3 spans 15 residues. Trimming took off 4 bases at V and 7 bases at J, with 15 bases between the two ends. CDR3 sequence reads: CASSTLTGANSPLHF. As DNA, the CDR3 is TGTGCCAGCAGCACGCTAACAGGAGCCAATTCACCCCTCCACTTT.

V is TRBV3-1 and J is TRBJ2-2; D not certain. The CDR3 loop spans 12 amino acids. V was trimmed by 1 base and J by 6 bases, leaving 3 bases between them. Per the germline V gene, CDR1 is LGHDT and CDR2 is YNNKEL (reference sequence). The CDR3 sequence: CASSQAPGELFF. In DNA, the CDR3 is TGTGCCAGCAGCCAAGCCCCCGGGGAGCTGTTTTTT. The whole variable domain, filled in from reference TRBV3-1 and TRBJ2-2, reads DTAVSQTPKYLVTQMGNDKSIKCEQNLGHDTMYWYKQDSKKFLKIMFSYNNKELIINETVPNRFSPKSPDKAHLNLHINSLELGDSAVYFCASSQAPGELFFGEGSRLTVL.

This clonotype was found many times. V and J are TRBV7-9 and TRBJ2-7; no clear D gene. Germline V CDR1 and CDR2: SEHNR, FQNEAQ (reference sequence). This CDR3 region has 12 residues. Trimming shortened V by 1 base and J by 7 bases, and 8 bases separated the two germline ends. CDR3 residues: CASSLGVREQYF. The CDR3 coding sequence is TGTGCCAGCAGCTTAGGGGTTCGGGAGCAGTACTTC.

This clonotype was found a few times. This rearrangement joins TRBV6-2 or TRBV6-3 to TRBJ1-2; no reliable D call. From germline, CDR1 is MNHEY and CDR2 SVGEGT. Between the trimmed V and J ends, which lost 1 base and 0 bases, there was a span of 9 bases. This CDR3 contains 15 residues. CDR3 nucleotides: TGTGCCAGCAGTTACTGGGTAGGAGCTAACTATGGCTACACCTTC. Protein: CASSYWVGANYGYTF.

This clonotype appeared a few times. V and J are TRBV28 and TRBJ1-4, with 8 positions matching TRBD1. The V and J ends lost 6 bases and 2 bases, in that order; junction bases with no gene match: 2. The CDR3 is made up of 14 amino acids. Germline V gene sequence: CDR1 MDHEN, CDR2 SYDVKM. In DNA form, the CDR3 reads TGTGCCAGCAGCAACAGGGGGACTAATGAAAAACTGTTTTTT. Its protein product is CASSNRGTNEKLFF.

The chain couples TRBV7-3 to TRBJ2-1, with TRBD1 matching over 11 bases. V shed 5 bases, J shed 12 bases, and the junction held 18 bases outside the gene matches. CDR3 length: 17 amino acids. CDR1 and CDR2 from the germline V gene are SGHTA and FQGTGA. CDR3 nucleotide sequence: TGTGCCAGCAGCCTCGGACAGGGGGCCACAAACGGGGATACGCAGTTCTTC. Its protein is CASSLGQGATNGDTQFF.

The chain combines TRBV24-1 with TRBJ2-7; TRBD2 matches at 7 bases. Germline CDR1 reads KGHDR; CDR2 reads SFDVKD. The V segment lost 5 bases and the J segment 2 bases; nucleotides outside the gene matches: 14. The length of the CDR3 is 17 residues. As DNA, the CDR3 is TGTGCCACCAGTGGTCAAGCCCCGGGACTACCGACCTACGAGCAGTACTTC. It codes for CATSGQAPGLPTYEQYF.

The chain joins TRBV7-8 to TRBJ2-4, with D unclear. V dropped 1 base and J dropped 6 bases, with 4 bases sitting between them. Per the germline V gene, CDR1 is SGHVS and CDR2 is FQNEAQ. The CDR3 loop spans 12 amino acids. The CDR3 reads CASSLELNIQYF. The DNA of the CDR3 is TGTGCCAGCAGCTTAGAGTTAAACATTCAGTACTTC. The whole variable domain, remainder taken from reference TRBV7-8 and TRBJ2-4, is GAGVSQSPRYKVAKRGQDVALRCDPISGHVSLFWYQQALGQGPEFLTYFQNEAQLDKSGLPSDRFFAERPEGSVSTLKIQRTQQEDSAVYLCASSLELNIQYFGAGTRLSVL.

This clonotype was observed a handful of times. The chain uses TRBV6-2 or TRBV6-3 and TRBJ1-2; possibly TRBD1 for D (5 bases). The ends were cut back, 7 bases at V and 2 bases at J, with 11 bases in the middle. CDR1 is MNHEY and CDR2 is SVGEGT in the germline V gene. The CDR3 has 13 residues. In nucleotides, the CDR3 is TGTGCCAGCATCGGAGGGGCCAACTATGGCTACACCTTC. It yields the protein CASIGGANYGYTF.

The chain couples TRBV5-1 to TRBJ1-1; TRBD1 matches at 10 bases. V lost 0 bases and J lost 1; bases outside the gene matches: 3. This CDR3 comprises 16 residues. Germline values: CDR1 SGHRS, CDR2 YFSETQ. The DNA of the CDR3 is TGCGCCAGCAGCTTGGGGGACAGGGGATCGAACACTGAAGCTTTCTTT. It is translated as CASSLGDRGSNTEAFF.

This clonotype appeared many times. For the CDR3, the DNA is TGTGCCATCAGTGAGTCGGGGAGCGGGACCCCAACAGATACGCAGTATTTT. Its protein product is CAISESGSGTPTDTQYF. The chain carries TRBV10-3 and TRBJ2-3; 7 positions agree with TRBD2. The CDR3 extends over 17 amino acids. The V segment lost 0 bases and the J segment 3 bases; nucleotides outside the gene matches: 9. The germline gives CDR1 ENHRY, CDR2 SYGVKD.

The table lists this clonotype with many counts. Relative to the germline gene, one junction end is altered; a read error may explain this. This chain links TRBV7-7 with TRBJ2-1, with TRBD2 as a possible D gene (6 bases). CDR1 SSHAT and CDR2 FNYEAQ come from the germline V gene (reference sequence). The CDR3 is 16 amino acids. The CDR3 DNA sequence: TGTGCTAGCAGCAACGGGGGATGGTGGGACTACAATGAGCAGTTCTTC. Protein sequence: CASSNGGWWDYNEQFF.

The V gene is TRBV14, the J gene TRBJ2-3, with TRBD1 matching 10 bases. The V gene's germline CDR1 is SGHDN and CDR2 FVKESK. This CDR3 contains 24 residues. J gave up 5 bases and V 0 bases, and 29 bases lay outside the gene matches. CDR3 sequence (DNA): TGTGCCAGCAGCCAAGAGAAAGGGTGGAGGAGGTTCGACCGTTCGACAGGGGGCAGAGATACGCAGTATTTT. Encoded protein: CASSQEKGWRRFDRSTGGRDTQYF.

The chain is built from TRBV2 and TRBJ1-5; D perhaps matches TRBD1 (5 bases). Germline CDR1 and CDR2: SNHLY and FYNNEI. The CDR3 is 15 amino acids. The germline V and J ends were trimmed by 2 bases and 7 bases, with 15 bases remaining between them. Written as DNA, the CDR3 is TGTGCCAGCAGTGAACAGGGCGGCAGCGAGCAGCCCCAGCATTTT. Translated, it gives CASSEQGGSEQPQHF.

This clonotype showed up many times. The V and J genes are TRBV12-3 or TRBV12-4 and TRBJ2-3; 14 positions agree with TRBD2. V trimming: 5 bases; J trimming: 1 base; junction bases outside the gene matches: 8. This CDR3 has 18 residues. CDR3 DNA sequence: TGTGCCAGCAGTCCCGGGACTAGCGGGAGTGGGGGCACAGATACGCAGTATTTT. It yields the protein CASSPGTSGSGGTDTQYF.

This rearrangement joins TRBV5-1 to TRBJ1-3, with D unclear. V was pared by 4 bases and J by 0 bases, with 20 bases between. The CDR3 runs to 18 residues. The germline CDR1 and CDR2 sequences are SGHRS and YFSETQ. The CDR3 nucleotides are TGCGCCAGCAGCCTGACGGGTTCCCAAAGCTTCTCTGGAAACACCATATATTTT. This sequence encodes CASSLTGSQSFSGNTIYF.

The chain links TRBV2 to TRBJ1-2; the D gene is possibly TRBD1 (6 bases). V gave up 4 bases and J gave up 3 bases, with 15 bases separating them. Germline V gene sequence: CDR1 SNHLY, CDR2 FYNNEI. The CDR3 sequence is 15 residues long. The CDR3: CASSAGNRADYGYTF. The CDR3 DNA follows: TGTGCCAGCAGTGCTGGCAACAGGGCAGACTATGGCTACACCTTC.

This clonotype was counted at least ten times. The V gene is TRBV2, the J gene TRBJ2-1; possible D gene TRBD1, 5 bases. The germline V and J ends were trimmed by 7 bases and 7 bases, with 26 bases remaining between them. The germline gives CDR1 SNHLY, CDR2 FYNNEI. The CDR3 contains 17 residues. Here the CDR3 reads CASTLVGAVETKNEQFF. CDR3 DNA sequence: TGTGCCAGCACCTTGGTAGGGGCCGTGGAAACAAAAAATGAGCAGTTCTTC.

Many counts were recorded for this clonotype. The chain recombines TRBV5-5 with TRBJ2-7, with 7 nucleotides matching TRBD1. Germline values: CDR1 SGHKS, CDR2 YYEKEE (reference sequence). The CDR3 spans 13 residues. J gave up 2 bases and V 5 bases, and 4 bases lay outside the gene matches. The CDR3 here is CASRGDSPYEQYF. The CDR3 DNA follows: TGTGCCAGCAGGGGGGACAGTCCCTACGAGCAGTACTTC.

This clonotype has more than one count but fewer than ten. The chain recombines TRBV12-3 or TRBV12-4 with TRBJ2-4; D is uncertain. Trimming stripped 5 bases from V and 1 base from J, with 9 bases between. CDR3 length: 14 amino acids. The CDR3 spells CASSLLRAKNIQYF. The CDR3 bases are TGTGCCAGCAGTCTCTTGCGGGCCAAAAACATTCAGTACTTC.

This chain links TRBV6-1 with TRBJ2-2, with D unresolved. The CDR3 is made up of 14 amino acids. V dropped 8 bases and J dropped 7 bases, with 17 bases sitting between them. Germline lookup yields CDR1 MNHNS and CDR2 SASEGT. CDR3 protein: CASEVRTPSGELFF. CDR3 nucleotides: TGTGCCAGCGAAGTTCGGACGCCTAGCGGGGAGCTGTTTTTT.

DNA for the CDR3: TGTGCCAGCAGTTCGCCCCGGGGGAGCCCCTACGAGCAGTACTTC. It specifies CASSSPRGSPYEQYF. This sequence joins TRBV28 and TRBJ2-7, with a weak D call TRBD2 (6 bases). V was clipped by 4 bases and J by 2 bases, with 15 bases between them. Looked up from germline, CDR1 is MDHEN and CDR2 is SYDVKM. The CDR3 covers 15 residues.

Remarks on this clonotype: A much larger clonotype is one base distant, so this may be a read error. J is TRBJ2-1 and V is TRBV5-7; 10 bases map to TRBD1. TRBV5-7 is identified as an open reading frame with a role that is uncertain. This CDR3 contains 14 residues. Trimming took 6 bases from V and 7 from J; bases not matched to a gene: 7. The CDR3 region is CASINSDRGNEQFF. CDR3 sequence (DNA): TGTGCCAGCATCAACTCGGACAGGGGGAATGAGCAGTTCTTC.

The table lists this clonotype with many counts. V gene TRBV2 combines with J gene TRBJ2-5; TRBD2 matches at 11 bases. Germline V CDR1 and CDR2: SNHLY, FYNNEI. The V and J ends lost 2 bases and 6 bases, in that order; junction bases with no gene match: 2. The CDR3 is 14 residues long. CDR3: CASSETSGRQTQYF. CDR3 bases: TGTGCCAGCAGTGAAACTAGCGGGAGACAGACCCAGTACTTC.